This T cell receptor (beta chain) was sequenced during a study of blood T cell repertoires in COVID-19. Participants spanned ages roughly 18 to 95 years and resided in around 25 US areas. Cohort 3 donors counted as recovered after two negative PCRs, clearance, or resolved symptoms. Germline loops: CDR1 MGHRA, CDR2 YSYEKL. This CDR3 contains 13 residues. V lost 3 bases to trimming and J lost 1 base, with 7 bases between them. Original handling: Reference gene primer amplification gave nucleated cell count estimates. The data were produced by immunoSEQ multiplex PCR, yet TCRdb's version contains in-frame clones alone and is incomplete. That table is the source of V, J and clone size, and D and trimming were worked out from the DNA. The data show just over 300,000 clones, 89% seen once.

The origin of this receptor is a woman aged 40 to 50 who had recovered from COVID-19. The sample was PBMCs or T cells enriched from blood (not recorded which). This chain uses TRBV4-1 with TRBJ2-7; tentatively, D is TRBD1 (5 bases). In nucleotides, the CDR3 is TGCGCCAGCAGCCATGCAGGGTCCTACGAGCAGTACTTC. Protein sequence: CASSHAGSYEQYF.